The next 29 T cell receptor beta chains were all read from a single sample in a study of OX40 agonist ivuxolimab in advanced cancers. Assay: immunoSEQ multiplex PCR; the TCRdb copy retains only in-frame clones and omits some. This table has 55,000 to 85,000 clones, roughly 85% appearing once. The specimen was CD4+ or CD8+ T cells sorted from blood, collected in a trial of the OX40 agonist ivuxolimab. These receptor sequences come from an adult with an advanced solid tumor such as melanoma, head and neck, liver or kidney cancer.

V is TRBV18 and J is TRBJ2-3, with 7 positions matching TRBD1. J lost 0 bases, V lost 3 bases, and 12 bases had no gene match. Per germline, CDR1 KGHSH and CDR2 LQKENI. CDR3 length: 18 amino acids. The CDR3 DNA follows: TGTGCCAGCTCACCCAGGGGGAGTATGTCTTCTAGCACAGATACGCAGTATTTT. Its protein product is CASSPRGSMSSSTDTQYF.

The chain recombines TRBV27 with TRBJ2-5; maybe TRBD2 (5 bases). Trimming removed 6 bases at V and 4 bases at J, with 12 bases between. The CDR3 consists of 13 residues. Germline V gene sequence: CDR1 MNHEY, CDR2 SMNVEV (reference sequence). The CDR3 region is CASRQTGGETQYF. CDR3 DNA sequence: TGTGCCAGCAGGCAGACTGGAGGAGAGACCCAGTACTTC.

This chain links TRBV18 with TRBJ2-2; TRBD2 matches at 10 bases. The V gene's germline CDR1 is KGHSH and CDR2 LQKENI. Germline trimming cut 3 bases from V and 6 bases from J; bases unmatched to any gene: 7. This CDR3 region has 16 residues. The CDR3 loop reads CASSPETSGFSGELFF. For the CDR3, the DNA is TGTGCCAGCTCACCCGAGACTAGCGGGTTTTCCGGGGAGCTGTTTTTT.

The rearrangement joins TRBV28 to TRBJ2-3, with D possibly TRBD1 on 5 matching bases. CDR3 length equals 15 residues. Trimming pared 3 bases from V and 1 base from J, leaving 11 bases between. Germline-derived CDR1 and CDR2 are MDHEN and SYDVKM. In DNA, the CDR3 is TGTGCCAGCAGTTTTTTTCAGGGCGGCACAGATACGCAGTATTTT. Its protein is CASSFFQGGTDTQYF.

The chain joins TRBV2 to TRBJ2-5; possible D gene TRBD2, 5 bases. V gave up 0 bases and J gave up 2 bases, with 10 bases separating them. This CDR3 has 15 residues. Germline values: CDR1 SNHLY, CDR2 FYNNEI. For the CDR3, the DNA is TGTGCCAGCAGTGAAGCGCGACTACCTCAAGAGACCCAGTACTTC. This codes for CASSEARLPQETQYF.

The chain couples TRBV6-5 to TRBJ1-2; D is possibly TRBD1 (5 bases). Germline V lookup: CDR1 MNHEY, CDR2 SVGAGI. Trimming stripped 0 bases from V and 8 bases from J, with 16 bases between. The CDR3 spans 15 residues. In DNA, the CDR3 is TGTGCCAGCAGTTACTCGCTCCAGGGTCGTCAAGGCTACACCTTC. Protein product: CASSYSLQGRQGYTF.

The chain employs TRBV7-6 and TRBJ2-1; TRBD2 matches 12 bases. The CDR3 has 17 amino acids. Germline CDR1 is SGHVS and CDR2 is FNYEAQ. With 2 bases clipped from V and 2 bases from J, the junction kept 4 bases outside the gene matches. The CDR3 DNA reads as TGTGCCAGCAGCTTACGGACTAGCGGGATAGCCTACAATGAGCAGTTCTTC. Translated, it gives CASSLRTSGIAYNEQFF.

The chain has TRBV5-1 and TRBJ1-3, with D hard to call. Trimming stripped 0 bases from V and 0 bases from J, with 13 bases between. This CDR3 has 17 amino acids. CDR1 SGHRS and CDR2 YFSETQ come from the germline V gene. CDR3 in DNA: TGCGCCAGCAGCTTGGCCGGCAGCCGTAACTCTGGAAACACCATATATTTT. Protein product: CASSLAGSRNSGNTIYF.

V usage is TRBV28 and J usage is TRBJ2-3, with 16 nucleotides matching TRBD2. Unmatched junction bases numbered 3, after V lost 6 bases and J lost 3 bases. Germline V gene data show CDR1 as MDHEN and CDR2 as SYDVKM. The CDR3 is made up of 16 amino acids. The CDR3 loop reads CASRTGLAGGTDTQYF. The CDR3 nucleotides are TGTGCCAGCAGGACGGGACTAGCGGGAGGGACAGATACGCAGTATTTT.

The J gene is TRBJ2-3, the V gene TRBV6-1; 7 bases are shared with TRBD2. From germline, CDR1 is MNHNS and CDR2 SASEGT. The CDR3 runs to 15 residues. The J segment lost 4 bases and the V segment lost 6 bases, leaving 10 bases of the junction unmatched. The CDR3 reads CASSPRVAGADTQYF. The CDR3 DNA reads TGTGCCAGCAGCCCTCGGGTAGCGGGTGCAGATACGCAGTATTTT.

V and J are TRBV4-3 and TRBJ2-7; 12 positions match TRBD2. The CDR3 is 16 residues long. Germline V CDR1 and CDR2: LGHNA, YSLEER. V shed 4 bases and J 3 bases; nucleotides not matched to a gene: 7. The CDR3 sequence: CASSLTGTSGHYEQYF. In nucleotides, the CDR3 is TGCGCCAGCAGCCTCACCGGGACTAGCGGGCACTACGAGCAGTACTTC.

The chain employs TRBV7-9 and TRBJ1-1; a possible D gene is TRBD1 (6 bases). The CDR3 length is 14 residues. From germline, CDR1 is SEHNR and CDR2 FQNEAQ (reference sequence). Trimming removed 6 bases from V and 0 bases from J, with 11 bases in between. The CDR3 region has the DNA TGTGCCAGCAGAGAACAGGGTTTGAACACTGAAGCTTTCTTT. It is translated as CASREQGLNTEAFF.

The chain couples TRBV5-1 to TRBJ1-1, with no clear D. Trimming stripped 0 bases from V and 0 bases from J, with 6 bases between. This CDR3 spans 14 amino acids. The germline V gene has CDR1 SGHRS and CDR2 YFSETQ. The CDR3 DNA reads as TGCGCCAGCAGCTTGGTCCTTATGAACACTGAAGCTTTCTTT. It is translated as CASSLVLMNTEAFF.

The genes are TRBV9 and TRBJ2-5; no reliable D call. CDR1 and CDR2 from the germline V gene are SGDLS and YYNGEE. The CDR3 is made up of 15 amino acids. Trimming left V 0 bases short and J 2 bases short, with 11 bases between. CDR3 coding DNA: TGTGCCAGCAGCGTAGCTATGGGCTATCAAGAGACCCAGTACTTC. This translates into CASSVAMGYQETQYF.

The chain carries TRBV30 and TRBJ2-5; a possible D gene is TRBD1 (6 bases). The CDR3 length is 18 residues. Trimming removed 0 bases from V and 4 bases from J, with 24 bases in between. Germline CDR1 and CDR2: GTSNPN and SVGIG (reference sequence). The CDR3 here is CAWSVPLLRGKAGETQYF. The CDR3 nucleotides are TGTGCCTGGAGTGTTCCCCTTTTGAGGGGGAAGGCCGGAGAGACCCAGTACTTC.

V is TRBV6-5 and J is TRBJ2-7; unclear D gene. Trimming removed 6 bases from V and 3 bases from J, with 9 bases in between. Germline CDR1 MNHEY, CDR2 SVGAGI. The CDR3 totals 12 residues. The DNA for the CDR3 is TGTGCCAGCAGAATGGACGTCTACGAGCAGTACTTC. It translates to CASRMDVYEQYF.

This clone appeared a few times. V usage is TRBV7-3 and J usage is TRBJ1-2; TRBD1 matches at 9 bases. The CDR3 is 15 residues long. V gave up 0 bases and J gave up 4 bases; unmatched junction bases: 3. Germline V gives CDR1 SGHTA, CDR2 FQGTGA. The CDR3, as DNA: TGTGCCAGCAGCTTAACGGGGACAGGGAGCTATGGCTACACCTTC. The encoded protein is CASSLTGTGSYGYTF.

The chain joins TRBV7-2 to TRBJ1-2; D uncertain. The length of the CDR3 is 13 residues. The V gene lost 1 base and the J gene lost 4 bases, with 7 bases spanning the gap. The germline CDR1 and CDR2 sequences are SGHTA and FQGNSA. CDR3 loop: CASSLVQLYGYTF. The CDR3 bases are TGTGCCAGCAGCTTAGTACAGCTCTATGGCTACACCTTC.

J is TRBJ1-3 and V is TRBV7-2, with TRBD1 as a possible D gene (5 bases). CDR1 and CDR2 (germline): SGHTA, FQGNSA. CDR3 size: 14 residues. Deletions cut 3 bases from V and 3 bases from J, with 9 bases between. This CDR3 reads CASSFPGFGNTIYF. Here the CDR3 DNA reads TGTGCCAGCAGCTTCCCAGGGTTTGGAAACACCATATATTTT.

V gene TRBV5-1 combines with J gene TRBJ2-7; either TRBD1 or TRBD2 may supply D (5 bases each). This CDR3 region has 16 residues. The germline V gene encodes CDR1 SGHRS and CDR2 YFSETQ. Trimming left V 0 bases short and J 6 bases short, with 19 bases between. CDR3 sequence reads: CASSLEGTGVLGEQYF. The CDR3 bases are TGCGCCAGCAGCTTGGAAGGGACCGGCGTTCTTGGCGAGCAGTACTTC.

By share, this clone ranks as medium-sized. The J gene is TRBJ1-6, the V gene TRBV9; no definite D call. Per the germline V gene, CDR1 is SGDLS and CDR2 is YYNGEE. The length of the CDR3 is 15 residues. Trimming removed 4 bases at V and 8 bases at J, with 16 bases between. The CDR3 DNA is TGTGCCAGCAGCCGCCGTCTGAATACCGATTCACCCCTCCACTTT. Protein sequence: CASSRRLNTDSPLHF.

The J gene is TRBJ2-3, the V gene TRBV5-1; the D is unclear. The CDR3 runs 16 residues. V lost 0 bases and J 2 bases, leaving 13 bases between the germline ends. Per germline, CDR1 SGHRS and CDR2 YFSETQ. CDR3 coding DNA: TGCGCCAGCAGCTTGGACGGGTCGGGCTCCACAGATACGCAGTATTTT. Translated: CASSLDGSGSTDTQYF.

The chain has TRBV28 and TRBJ1-5, with D unclear. Germline-derived CDR1 and CDR2 are MDHEN and SYDVKM. The CDR3 consists of 14 residues. V lost 3 bases to trimming and J lost 2 bases, with 8 bases between them. The CDR3 is CASSLVRGNQPQHF. CDR3 bases: TGTGCCAGCAGTTTGGTTCGAGGCAATCAGCCCCAGCATTTT. The whole variable domain, remainder taken from reference TRBV28 and TRBJ1-5, is DVKVTQSSRYLVKRTGEKVFLECVQDMDHENMFWYRQDPGLGLRLIYFSYDVKMKEKGDIPEGYSVSREKKERFSLILESASTNQTSMYLCASSLVRGNQPQHFGDGTRLSIL.

The V and J genes are TRBV7-9 and TRBJ2-2; D is unclear. Per germline, CDR1 SEHNR and CDR2 FQNEAQ (reference sequence). V lost 7 bases and J lost 2, with 11 bases in between. The CDR3 runs to 14 residues. This chain's CDR3 is CASIKQINTGELFF. The CDR3 DNA follows: TGTGCCAGCATTAAACAGATAAACACCGGGGAGCTGTTTTTT. Using reference TRBV7-9 and TRBJ2-2 for the parts outside the CDR3, the full variable domain is DTGVSQNPRHKITKRGQNVTFRCDPISEHNRLYWYRQTLGQGPEFLTYFQNEAQLEKSRLLSDRFSAERPKGSFSTLEIQRTEQGDSAMYLCASIKQINTGELFFGEGSRLTVL.

The chain joins TRBV9 to TRBJ2-7; D is undetermined. The CDR3 contains 13 residues. V was clipped by 3 bases and J by 0 bases, with 7 bases between them. CDR1 and CDR2 (germline): SGDLS, YYNGEE. The CDR3 DNA is TGTGCCAGCAGCGGAGGCAGCTCCTACGAGCAGTACTTC. Residues: CASSGGSSYEQYF.

In this sample, this clone turned up once. The J gene is TRBJ2-7, the V gene TRBV5-8; 8 positions match TRBD1. Per the germline V gene, CDR1 is SGHTS and CDR2 is YDEGEE. The CDR3 is made up of 13 amino acids. V gave up 1 base and J gave up 4 bases; unmatched junction bases: 1. CDR3: CASSLRQGYEQYF. In DNA, the CDR3 is TGTGCCAGCAGCTTGAGACAGGGGTACGAGCAGTACTTC.

V is TRBV10-3 and J is TRBJ2-7, with unresolved D. The CDR3 has 15 amino acids. CDR1 and CDR2 (germline): ENHRY, SYGVKD. The V end lost 2 bases, the J end lost 4 bases, and 15 bases lay between the germline ends. CDR3 loop: CAISEGRGLGYEQYF. CDR3 DNA: TGTGCCATCAGTGAGGGCAGAGGCCTTGGGTACGAGCAGTACTTC.

V and J are TRBV6-1 and TRBJ2-3; 9 bases line up with TRBD1. The length of the CDR3 is 15 residues. Germline values: CDR1 MNHNS, CDR2 SASEGT. With 8 bases clipped from V and 0 bases from J, the junction kept 6 bases outside the gene matches. CDR3 bases: TGTGCCAGCTGCCGGGACAGGGCTAGCACAGATACGCAGTATTTT. Protein sequence: CASCRDRASTDTQYF.

This clone was seen more than once but under ten times. The chain has TRBV5-1 and TRBJ2-1; D gene unclear. The CDR3 loop spans 13 amino acids. Trimming stripped 0 bases from V and 13 bases from J, with 14 bases between. The V gene's germline CDR1 is SGHRS and CDR2 YFSETQ. The CDR3: CASSLGFERQQFF. CDR3 coding DNA: TGCGCCAGCAGCTTGGGGTTCGAAAGGCAACAGTTCTTC.